This T cell receptor (beta chain) was identified during a study of glioma-infiltrating T cells after dendritic cell vaccination. V lost 8 bases and J lost 6, with 13 bases in between. The germline CDR1 and CDR2 sequences are LNHDA and SQIVND (reference sequence). The CDR3 has 12 residues. Fresh-frozen tumor tissue and more than two years of survival data were available for all. Amplification used 60 V beta primers and 13 J beta primers. This table comes from immunoSEQ multiplex PCR, and its TCRdb copy is limited to in-frame clones, with some not included. The table lists roughly 100,000 clones, roughly 79% of them singletons.

The rearrangement links TRBV19 to TRBJ1-2; D unresolved. The source material was blood, sampled before dendritic cell vaccination. This receptor was obtained from a human donor with glioblastoma. CDR3 in DNA: TGTGCCAGTTACTACACTTACCATGGCTACACCTTC. This encodes CASYYTYHGYTF.